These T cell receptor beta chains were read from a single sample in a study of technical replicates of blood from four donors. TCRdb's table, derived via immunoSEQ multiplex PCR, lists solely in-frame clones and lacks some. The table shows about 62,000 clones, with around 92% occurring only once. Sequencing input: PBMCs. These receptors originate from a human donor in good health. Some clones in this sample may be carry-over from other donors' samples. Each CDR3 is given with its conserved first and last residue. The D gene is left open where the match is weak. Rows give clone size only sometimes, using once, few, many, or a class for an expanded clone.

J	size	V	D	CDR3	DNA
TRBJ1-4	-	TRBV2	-	CASSESGLPYPKLFF	TGTGCCAGCAGTGAAAGTGGACTGCCGTATCCAAAACTGTTTTTT
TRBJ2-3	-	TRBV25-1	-	CASSPDTLTDTQYF	TGTGCCAGCAGTCCGGACACCCTCACAGATACGCAGTATTTT
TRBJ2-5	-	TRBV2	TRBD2	CASSGTSVKETQYF	TGTGCCAGCAGTGGGACTAGCGTAAAAGAGACCCAGTACTTC
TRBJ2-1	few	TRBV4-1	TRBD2	CASSQDPSGSLSNEQFF	TGCGCCAGCAGCCAAGATCCTAGCGGGAGTTTGTCCAATGAGCAGTTCTTC
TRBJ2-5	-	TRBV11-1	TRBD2	CASRPGTSVGETQYF	TGTGCCAGCAGACCTGGGACTAGCGTGGGGGAGACCCAGTACTTC
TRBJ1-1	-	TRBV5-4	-	CASSDRTHPEAEAFF	TGTGCCAGCTCTGACAGGACTCACCCTGAAGCCGAAGCTTTCTTT
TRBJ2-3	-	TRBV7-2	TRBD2	CASRLSGGDTQYF	TGTGCCAGCAGACTTAGCGGGGGGGATACGCAGTATTTT
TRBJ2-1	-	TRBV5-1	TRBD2	CASSSIAGGPYNEQFF	TGCGCCAGCAGCTCGATAGCGGGGGGGCCTTACAATGAGCAGTTCTTC
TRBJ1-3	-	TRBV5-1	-	CASSPGEFGAGNTIYF	TGCGCCAGCAGCCCAGGGGAATTTGGCGCTGGAAACACCATATATTTT
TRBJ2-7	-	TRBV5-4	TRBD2	CASSLGSGRMYEQYF	TGTGCCAGCAGCTTGGGGAGCGGGAGAATGTACGAGCAGTACTTC
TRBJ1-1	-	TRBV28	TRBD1	CASSLYQGTVNTEAFF	TGTGCCAGCAGTTTATACCAGGGGACAGTGAACACTGAAGCTTTCTTT
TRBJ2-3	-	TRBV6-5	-	CASTGLGAQYF	TGTGCCAGCACCGGACTTGGGGCGCAGTATTTT
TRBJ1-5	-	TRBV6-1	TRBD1	CASSRDRGNQPQHF	TGTGCCAGCTCCCGGGACAGGGGAAATCAGCCCCAGCATTTT
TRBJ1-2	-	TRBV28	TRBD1	CASSFGTGNGYTF	TGTGCCAGCAGTTTCGGGACAGGGAATGGCTACACCTTC
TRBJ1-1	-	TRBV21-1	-	CASSKGYRANTEAFF	TGTGCCAGCAGCAAAGGGTACAGAGCGAACACTGAAGCTTTCTTT
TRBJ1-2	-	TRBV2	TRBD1	CASSPDRHNYGYTF	TGTGCCAGCAGTCCGGACAGGCATAACTATGGCTACACCTTC
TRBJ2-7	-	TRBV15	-	CATSRDQFGATYEQYF	TGTGCCACCAGCAGAGATCAGTTCGGAGCAACCTACGAGCAGTACTTC
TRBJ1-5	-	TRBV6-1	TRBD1	CASRPTGGVGQPQHF	TGTGCCAGCAGGCCCACAGGGGGCGTAGGGCAGCCCCAGCATTTT
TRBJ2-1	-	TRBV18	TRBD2	CASSPPGLAGGNEQFF	TGTGCCAGCTCACCACCGGGACTAGCGGGGGGGAATGAGCAGTTCTTC
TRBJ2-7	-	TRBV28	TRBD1	CASSGGQTYEQYF	TGTGCCAGCAGTGGGGGACAGACCTACGAGCAGTACTTC
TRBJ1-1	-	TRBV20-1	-	CSPGSTEAFF	TGCAGTCCGGGGAGCACTGAAGCTTTCTTT
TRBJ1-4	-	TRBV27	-	CASRSSGSFNEKLFF	TGTGCCAGCAGATCCTCAGGGTCCTTTAATGAAAAACTGTTTTTT
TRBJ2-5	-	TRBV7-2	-	CASSPRETQYF	TGTGCCAGCAGCCCGAGGGAGACCCAGTACTTC
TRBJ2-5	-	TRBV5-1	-	CASSFAGAKKETQYF	TGCGCCAGCAGCTTTGCGGGGGCTAAGAAGGAGACCCAGTACTTC
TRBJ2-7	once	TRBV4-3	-	CASSPATSYEQYF	TGCGCCAGCAGCCCCGCTACTAGCTACGAGCAGTACTTC
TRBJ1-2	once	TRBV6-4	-	CASIARGSYGYTF	TGTGCCAGCATAGCTCGGGGATCTTATGGCTACACCTTC
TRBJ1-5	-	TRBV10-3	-	CAISELQSNQPQHF	TGTGCCATCAGTGAGCTACAGAGCAATCAGCCCCAGCATTTT
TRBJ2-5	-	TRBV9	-	CASSVGVATETQYF	TGTGCCAGCAGCGTAGGGGTAGCCACGGAGACCCAGTACTTC
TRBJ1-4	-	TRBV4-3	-	CASSQDPGSGKFEKLFF	TGCGCCAGCAGCCAAGACCCCGGGTCAGGGAAGTTCGAAAAACTGTTTTTT
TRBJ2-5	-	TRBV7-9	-	CASRVSDRQETQYF	TGTGCCAGCAGAGTGAGCGACAGGCAAGAGACCCAGTACTTC
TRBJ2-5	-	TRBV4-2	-	CASSREAGETQYF	TGTGCCAGCAGCCGGGAGGCAGGCGAGACCCAGTACTTC
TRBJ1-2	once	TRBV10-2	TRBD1	CASSVRQGLGYGYTF	TGCGCCAGCAGTGTTAGACAGGGCCTAGGCTATGGCTACACCTTC
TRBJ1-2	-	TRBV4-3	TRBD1	CASSLGQGDYGYTF	TGCGCCAGCAGCCTGGGACAGGGTGACTATGGCTACACCTTC
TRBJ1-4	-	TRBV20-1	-	CSAYNEKLFF	TGCAGTGCTTATAATGAAAAACTGTTTTTT
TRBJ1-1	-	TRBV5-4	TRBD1	CASSHRDRSEAFF	TGTGCCAGCAGCCACCGGGACAGGAGTGAAGCTTTCTTT